Sequencing of this T cell receptor beta chain was carried out in a study of early T cells in non-severe SARS-CoV-2 infection (dated by TCRdb to the early 2020s). Concerning the study at large: Because TCR sequencing relied on bulk RNA taken from unsorted whole blood, pairing of alpha and beta chains was not possible.

Many counts were recorded for this clonotype. Its antigen is still unknown. Nothing much larger sits one base from this clone, and base qualities are not available. Set within a cohort of healthcare workers in London, UK, this nested case-control study involved weekly PCR testing of nasopharyngeal swabs along with blood sampling. Healthcare workers were enrolled in the week of the UK lockdown, from 23 to 31 March 2020, and were followed every week for up to roughly 16 weeks. Study-level results and caveats: Matching against VDJdb was skewed toward anti-spike CD8 responses, likely underestimated virus-specific expansions, and missed private and CD4 specificities.

The library was generated by 5' RACE. Instrument used: NextSeq 500. To correct for sequencing error and PCR bias, the TCR library protocol tagged individual cDNA molecules with unique molecular identifiers. Both TCR alpha and beta chains were sequenced, and tight co-correlation was observed between alpha and beta sequence abundances in each sample. The original pipeline was this. Decombinator V4 was used to perform V gene, J gene and CDR3 annotation of TCR sequences. Expanded TCRs were defined as changing significantly between any two time points under a Poisson model with p below 0.0001. Abundances of TCRs were expressed as counts per million after normalisation to the total number of TCRs sequenced in each sample. MAIT TCRs were defined by TRAV1-2 paired with TRAJ12, TRAJ20 or TRAJ33, and iNKT TCRs by TRAV10 paired with TRAJ18. VDJdb, accessed 1 November 2021, was searched for CMV, EBV and SARS-CoV-2 annotated TCRs, excluding TCRs annotated for multiple antigens. TCRdb reran the public reads through fastp at Q25 and MiXCR, keeping productive beta chains. Every entry covers one CDR3 protein and lists the most common genes and DNA from its rows. None of the V and J calls come from the authors' own analysis; TCRdb made them. This sample has around 45,000 distinct CDR3 sequences in its table, and less than 8.5% of those were observed once. Jointly, the top ten make up approximately 8.3% of the sample.

From the cysteine up to the phenylalanine, the CDR3 has a length of 15 residues. This entry keeps only the CDR3 DNA: 45 bases, framed from base 1. Per the germline V gene, MNHNS is the CDR1 and SASEGT is the CDR2. The V end loses 7 bases and the J end loses 1 base, and a stretch of 16 bases separates them. This chain joins TRBV6-1 to TRBJ1-2; TRBD1 could be the D gene, as 6 bases match. The sequencing sample was made of whole blood. The clonotype comes from an adult who was a healthcare worker with PCR-confirmed SARS-CoV-2 infection or an uninfected control (not recorded which). The bases read TGTGCCAGCATGATGGGGGGCGAAGTTAACTATGGCTACACCTTC. Its protein reads: CASMMGGEVNYGYTF.